The 2 T cell receptor beta chains given below trace back to one sample, sequenced in a study of beta chain features in type 1 diabetes. Findings of the study overall: TCRB CDR3s were moderately but significantly shorter in Type 1 diabetes patients in all four CD4+ subsets.

For these receptors, no antigen is known. Every bit of the isolated RNA underwent reverse transcription, so sequencing read expressed TCRB transcripts. Profiling relied on immunoSEQ multiplex PCR, and the TCRdb table lists in-frame clones only, not all of them. The sample records more than 250,000 clones, around 25% being singletons. Sequenced input: naive CD4+ T cells from blood. Receptor source: a woman aged 25 to 39 with type 1 diabetes.

The rearrangement uses TRBV4-1 and TRBJ2-7; TRBD2 matches 12 bases. The length of the CDR3 is 15 residues. Per germline, CDR1 MGHRA and CDR2 YSYEKL. The V gene end was trimmed by 4 bases and the J gene end by 5 bases; junction bases not matched to a gene: 6. The CDR3 DNA reads TGCGCCAGCAGCCGCATGACTAGCGGGAGCCACGAGCAGTACTTC. It specifies CASSRMTSGSHEQYF.

The chain recombines TRBV5-4 with TRBJ1-1; TRBD1 matches 10 bases. CDR1 and CDR2 from the germline V gene are SGHNT and YYREEE (reference sequence). The CDR3 length is 16 residues. V shed 3 bases, J shed 0 bases, and the junction held 5 bases outside the gene matches. Written as DNA, the CDR3 is TGTGCCAGCAGCTGGGGACAGGGGATACTGAACACTGAAGCTTTCTTT. Amino acids: CASSWGQGILNTEAFF. Full variable domain (outside the CDR3, taken from reference TRBV5-4 and TRBJ1-1): ETGVTQSPTHLIKTRGQQVTLRCSSQSGHNTVSWYQQALGQGPQFIFQYYREEENGRGNFPPRFSGLQFPNYSSELNVNALELDDSALYLCASSWGQGILNTEAFFGQGTRLTVV.